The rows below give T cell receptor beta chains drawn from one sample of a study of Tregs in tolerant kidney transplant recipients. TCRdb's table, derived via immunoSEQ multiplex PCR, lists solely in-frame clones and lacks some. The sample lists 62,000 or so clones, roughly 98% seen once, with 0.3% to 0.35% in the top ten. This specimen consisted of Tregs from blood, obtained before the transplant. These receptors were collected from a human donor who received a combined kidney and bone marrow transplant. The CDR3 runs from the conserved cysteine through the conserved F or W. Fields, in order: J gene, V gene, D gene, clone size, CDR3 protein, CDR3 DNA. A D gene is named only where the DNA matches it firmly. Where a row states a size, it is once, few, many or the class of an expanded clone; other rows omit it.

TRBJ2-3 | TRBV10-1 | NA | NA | CASSETSPDTDTQYF | TGCGCCAGCAGTGAGACGTCCCCAGACACAGATACGCAGTATTTT
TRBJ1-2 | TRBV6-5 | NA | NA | CASSLTGFYGYTF | TGTGCCAGCAGTCTAACAGGGTTTTATGGCTACACCTTC
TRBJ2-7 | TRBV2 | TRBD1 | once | CASSKGTGVAYEQYF | TGTGCCAGCAGCAAAGGGACAGGGGTGGCCTACGAGCAGTACTTC
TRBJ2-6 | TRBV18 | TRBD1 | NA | CASSRQTTGVGGANVLTF | TGTGCCAGCTCCCGACAAACCACAGGGGTCGGTGGGGCCAACGTCCTGACTTTC
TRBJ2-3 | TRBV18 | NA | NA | CASSPDRQVLTDTQYF | TGTGCCAGCTCACCAGATCGACAGGTACTCACAGATACGCAGTATTTT
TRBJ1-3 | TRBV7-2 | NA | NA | CASSPGGGNTIYF | TGTGCCAGCAGCCCCGGGGGTGGAAACACCATATATTTT
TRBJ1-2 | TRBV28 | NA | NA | CASREGGANYGYTF | TGTGCCAGCAGGGAGGGTGGGGCTAACTATGGCTACACCTTC
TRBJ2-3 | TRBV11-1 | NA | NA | CASSLRAVSSSTDTQYF | TGTGCCAGCAGCTTAAGAGCTGTGTCTTCTAGCACAGATACGCAGTATTTT
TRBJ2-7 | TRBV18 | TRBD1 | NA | CASSHYPGQGNEQYF | TGTGCCAGCTCACATTACCCGGGACAGGGGAACGAGCAGTACTTC
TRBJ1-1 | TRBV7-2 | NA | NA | CASSLEGMNTEAFF | TGTGCCAGCAGCTTAGAGGGGATGAACACTGAAGCTTTCTTT
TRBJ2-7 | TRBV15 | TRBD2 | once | CATRRGSSYEQYF | TGTGCCACAAGACGCGGGAGCTCCTACGAGCAGTACTTC
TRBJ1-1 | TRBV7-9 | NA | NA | CASSSQFTEAFF | TGTGCCAGCAGCTCCCAGTTCACTGAAGCTTTCTTT
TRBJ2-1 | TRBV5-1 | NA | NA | CASRDSSYNEQFF | TGCGCCAGCCGGGACTCCTCCTACAATGAGCAGTTCTTC
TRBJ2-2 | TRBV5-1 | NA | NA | CASSLGGRENGELFF | TGCGCCAGCAGCTTGGGTGGCAGGGAAAACGGGGAGCTGTTTTTT
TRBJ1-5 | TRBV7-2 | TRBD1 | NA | CASSFGGQKGQPQHF | TGTGCCAGCAGCTTTGGGGGACAGAAAGGGCAGCCCCAGCATTTT
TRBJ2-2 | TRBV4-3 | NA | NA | CASSQESPGAENTGELFF | TGCGCCAGCAGCCAAGAGTCCCCAGGGGCGGAAAACACCGGGGAGCTGTTTTTT
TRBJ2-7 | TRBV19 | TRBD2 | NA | CASSIAGDDYEQYF | TGTGCCAGTAGTATTGCGGGAGACGATTACGAGCAGTACTTC
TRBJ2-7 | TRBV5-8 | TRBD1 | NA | CASAPRDRFGEQYF | TGTGCCAGCGCCCCCCGGGACAGGTTTGGCGAGCAGTACTTC
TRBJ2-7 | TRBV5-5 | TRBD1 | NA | CASSKWTGDEVTYEQYF | TGTGCCAGCAGCAAGTGGACAGGGGACGAGGTTACCTACGAGCAGTACTTC
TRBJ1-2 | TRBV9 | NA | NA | CASSVTEANYGYTF | TGTGCCAGCAGCGTGACTGAAGCTAACTATGGCTACACCTTC
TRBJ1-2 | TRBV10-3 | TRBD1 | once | CATGQGYGYTF | TGTGCCACGGGACAGGGGTATGGCTACACCTTC
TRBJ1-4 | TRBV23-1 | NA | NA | CASSQSKSLNEKLFF | TGCGCCAGCAGTCAATCAAAGAGCCTCAATGAAAAACTGTTTTTT
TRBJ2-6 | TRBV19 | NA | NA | CASSIRGTNSGANVLTF | TGTGCCAGTAGTATAAGGGGCACAAACTCTGGGGCCAACGTCCTGACTTTC
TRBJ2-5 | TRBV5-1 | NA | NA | CASSLGTVETQYF | TGCGCCAGCAGCTTGGGTACGGTGGAGACCCAGTACTTC
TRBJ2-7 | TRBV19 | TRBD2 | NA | CASSRRLAGFYEQYF | TGTGCCAGTAGCCGCCGACTAGCGGGGTTCTACGAGCAGTACTTC
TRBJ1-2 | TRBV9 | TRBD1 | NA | CASSDPAGTAYGYTF | TGTGCCAGCAGCGACCCCGCCGGGACAGCTTATGGCTACACCTTC
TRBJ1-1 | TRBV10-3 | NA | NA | CAISESPRVGTEAFF | TGTGCCATCAGTGAGTCGCCGAGGGTAGGGACTGAAGCTTTCTTT
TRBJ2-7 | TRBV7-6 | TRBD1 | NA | CASSRTGGSYEQYF | TGTGCCAGCAGCCGTACAGGGGGGTCCTACGAGCAGTACTTC
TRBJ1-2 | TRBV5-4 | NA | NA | CASSLQFDYGYTF | TGTGCCAGCAGCTTGCAATTTGACTATGGCTACACCTTC
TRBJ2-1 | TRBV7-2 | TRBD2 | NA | CASSPLPGLGLNEQFF | TGTGCCAGCAGCCCCCTGCCGGGACTAGGACTGAATGAGCAGTTCTTC
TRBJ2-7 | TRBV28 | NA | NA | CASRPPTPTGILREQYF | TGTGCCAGCAGGCCGCCAACTCCCACAGGAATCCTACGGGAGCAGTACTTC
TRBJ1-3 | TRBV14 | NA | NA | CASSLGDTIYF | TGTGCCAGCAGCCTTGGAGACACCATATATTTT